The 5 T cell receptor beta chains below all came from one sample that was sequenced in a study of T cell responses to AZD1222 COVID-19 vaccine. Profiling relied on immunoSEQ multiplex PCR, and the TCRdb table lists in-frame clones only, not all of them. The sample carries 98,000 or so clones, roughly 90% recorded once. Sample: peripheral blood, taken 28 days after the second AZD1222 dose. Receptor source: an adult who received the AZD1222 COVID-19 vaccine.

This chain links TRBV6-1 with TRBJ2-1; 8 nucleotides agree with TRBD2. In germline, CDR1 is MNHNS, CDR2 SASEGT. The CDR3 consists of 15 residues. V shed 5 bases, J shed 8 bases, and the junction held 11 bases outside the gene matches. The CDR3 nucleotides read TGTGCCAGCAGTTCTGCCGGGACTAGAAGAGATGAGCAGTTCTTC. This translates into CASSSAGTRRDEQFF.

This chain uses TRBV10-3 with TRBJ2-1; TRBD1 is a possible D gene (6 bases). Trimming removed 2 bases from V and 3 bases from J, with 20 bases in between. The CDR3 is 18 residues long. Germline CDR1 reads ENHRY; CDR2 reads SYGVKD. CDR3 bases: TGTGCCATCAGTGAGACCGGACCCCCGGGACATCTCTACAATGAGCAGTTCTTC. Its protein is CAISETGPPGHLYNEQFF.

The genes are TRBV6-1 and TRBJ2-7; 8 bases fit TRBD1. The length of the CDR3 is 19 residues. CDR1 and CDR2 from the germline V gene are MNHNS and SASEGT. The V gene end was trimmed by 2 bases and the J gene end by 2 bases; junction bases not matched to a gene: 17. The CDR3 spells CASSEIRSRDRGGAYEQYF. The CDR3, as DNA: TGTGCCAGCAGTGAAATACGGAGTCGAGACAGGGGAGGCGCCTACGAGCAGTACTTC.

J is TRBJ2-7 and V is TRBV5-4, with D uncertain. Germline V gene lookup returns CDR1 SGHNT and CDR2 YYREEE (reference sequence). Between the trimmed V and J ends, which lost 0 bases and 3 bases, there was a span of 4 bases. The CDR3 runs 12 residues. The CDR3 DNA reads TGTGCCAGCAGCTTGGCGGACTACGAGCAGTACTTC. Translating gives CASSLADYEQYF.

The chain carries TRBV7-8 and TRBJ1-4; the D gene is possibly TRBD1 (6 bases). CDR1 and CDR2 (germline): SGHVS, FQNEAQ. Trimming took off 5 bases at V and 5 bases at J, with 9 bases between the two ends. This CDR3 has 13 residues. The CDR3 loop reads CASSRGQNEKLFF. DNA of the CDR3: TGTGCCAGCAGCCGTGGACAGAATGAAAAACTGTTTTTT.